The 25 T cell receptor beta chains listed next were all sequenced from one sample in a study of monozygotic twins with inflammatory bowel disease. TCRdb processed the 5' RACE reads again and assigns one entry to each CDR3 protein, with no DNA. Seen in this sample are approximately 45,000 distinct CDR3 sequences; the ten most common clones hold more than 4.5%. The sample taken for sequencing was blood. These TCRs come from a human donor with ulcerative colitis or Crohn's disease, or a healthy co-twin of an affected twin (not recorded which).

The chain joins TRBV9 to TRBJ2-2; TCRdb reports TRBD1, a call that lacks DNA to check it against. The germline V gene encodes CDR1 SGDLS and CDR2 YYNGEE. The CDR3 runs 15 residues. CDR3 protein: CASSDRATNTGELFF.

The CDR3 sequence is CASSHTRGGPLHF. This chain uses TRBV14 with TRBJ1-6. The germline CDR1 and CDR2 sequences are SGHDN and FVKESK. The CDR3 sequence is 13 residues long.

This clonotype is classed as medium-sized by frequency. The rearrangement uses TRBV6-5 and TRBJ1-6. The CDR3 sequence is 14 residues long. Germline V lookup: CDR1 MNHEY, CDR2 SVGAGI. CDR3 residues: CASSSSRRDSPLHF.

The chain is built from TRBV5-1 and TRBJ1-1. CDR3 length: 15 residues. Germline CDR1 reads SGHRS; CDR2 reads YFSETQ. The chain's CDR3 is CASSLAGGVNTEAFF.

The chain employs TRBV7-7 and TRBJ2-1; the D call from TCRdb, TRBD2, cannot be confirmed without DNA. Per the germline V gene, CDR1 is SSHAT and CDR2 is FNYEAQ (reference sequence). The CDR3 spans 15 residues. The CDR3 loop is CASSPRSGTHNEQFF.

V usage is TRBV7-9 and J usage is TRBJ2-5. The CDR3 sequence is 15 residues long. Germline CDR1 reads SEHNR; CDR2 reads FQNEAQ (reference sequence). CDR3 amino acids: CASSPHGEDQETQYF.

The rearrangement uses TRBV7-6 and TRBJ1-1; there is no DNA to check the TCRdb D call of TRBD1. CDR3 length: 14 amino acids. Germline CDR1 reads SGHVS; CDR2 reads FNYEAQ. The CDR3 spells CASSSGVVNTEAFF. The complete variable domain, with remaining parts taken from reference TRBV7-6 and TRBJ1-1, reads GAGVSQSPRYKVTKRGQDVALRCDPISGHVSLYWYRQALGQGPEFLTYFNYEAQQDKSGLPNDRFSAERPEGSISTLTIQRTEQRDSAMYRCASSSGVVNTEAFFGQGTRLTVV.

The gene calls are TRBV20-1 and TRBJ2-1; absent DNA, TCRdb's TRBD1 call cannot be checked. The CDR3 loop spans 13 amino acids. CDR1 is DFQATT, CDR2 SNEGSKA, per germline (reference sequence). CDR3 loop: CSALPGVRNEQFF.

This chain connects TRBV10-2 to TRBJ1-1; the D call from TCRdb, TRBD1, cannot be confirmed without DNA. The CDR3 extends over 15 amino acids. CDR1 is WSHSY, CDR2 SAAADI, per germline. CDR3 in amino acids: CASRDRGQSFTEAFF.

The chain couples TRBV20-1 to TRBJ1-5. The CDR3 extends over 14 amino acids. Germline V gene sequence: CDR1 DFQATT, CDR2 SNEGSKA (reference sequence). CDR3 in amino acids: CSATRREGSQPQHF.

This chain uses TRBV29-1 with TRBJ1-1. Germline-derived CDR1 and CDR2 are SQVTM and ANQGSEA. The CDR3 loop spans 14 amino acids. CDR3 in amino acids: CSAYSDGGRTEAFF.

This chain joins TRBV7-3 and TRBJ2-2. Germline assignment: CDR1 SGHTA and CDR2 FQGTGA. The CDR3 loop spans 12 amino acids. The CDR3 spells CASSPLAGELFF.

The chain links TRBV20-1 to TRBJ2-3. CDR1 DFQATT and CDR2 SNEGSKA come from the germline V gene (reference sequence). The CDR3 totals 11 residues. This chain's CDR3 is CSALGTDTQYF.

This chain links TRBV7-8 with TRBJ1-5; TCRdb indicates TRBD1, and absent DNA this call remains unverified. This CDR3 is 15 amino acids long. Germline assignment: CDR1 SGHVS and CDR2 FQNEAQ. CDR3 amino acids: CASSAKQGNNQPQHF.

This rearrangement joins TRBV7-8 to TRBJ2-1; TCRdb picks TRBD2, but there is no DNA to check that call. The CDR3 is 18 residues long. Germline CDR1 is SGHVS and CDR2 is FQNEAQ. The CDR3 is CASRDFTSGGFSYNEQFF. The full variable domain, with the rest looked up from reference TRBV7-8 and TRBJ2-1, is GAGVSQSPRYKVAKRGQDVALRCDPISGHVSLFWYQQALGQGPEFLTYFQNEAQLDKSGLPSDRFFAERPEGSVSTLKIQRTQQEDSAVYLCASRDFTSGGFSYNEQFFGPGTRLTVL.

J is TRBJ2-3 and V is TRBV20-1; no DNA is available, so the TRBD2 call from TCRdb remains unchecked. Germline V gene lookup returns CDR1 DFQATT and CDR2 SNEGSKA (reference sequence). This CDR3 is built from 12 residues. The CDR3: CSAPPEESAQYF.

The V gene is TRBV7-2, the J gene TRBJ2-3; the D call from TCRdb, TRBD1, cannot be confirmed without DNA. The CDR3 length is 12 residues. The germline V gene has CDR1 SGHTA and CDR2 FQGNSA. CDR3 residues: CASRTGADTQYF.

CDR3 sequence reads: CASSLDPGGLFF. The chain recombines TRBV11-2 with TRBJ2-1; there is no DNA to check the TCRdb D call of TRBD2. The CDR3 covers 12 residues. Per germline, CDR1 SGHAT and CDR2 FQNNGV.

This chain links TRBV18 with TRBJ2-1; the D gene TCRdb calls, TRBD2, cannot be checked with no DNA. The CDR3 runs 15 residues. CDR1 and CDR2 from the germline V gene are KGHSH and LQKENI. CDR3 sequence reads: CASSPTSGIYNEQFF. The whole variable domain, filled in from reference TRBV18 and TRBJ2-1, reads NAGVMQNPRHLVRRRGQEARLRCSPMKGHSHVYWYRQLPEEGLKFMVYLQKENIIDESGMPKERFSAEFPKEGPSILRIQQVVRGDSAAYFCASSPTSGIYNEQFFGPGTRLTVL.

The chain uses TRBV20-1 and TRBJ1-5. This CDR3 has 14 amino acids. Germline CDR1 and CDR2: DFQATT and SNEGSKA (reference sequence). The CDR3 sequence is CSARGVGLDQPQHF.

The CDR3 is CSARPTIGGQYEAFF. V gene TRBV20-1 combines with J gene TRBJ1-1; TCRdb gives TRBD1 as the D gene, but with no DNA this cannot be confirmed. The CDR3 covers 15 residues. Germline CDR1 reads DFQATT; CDR2 reads SNEGSKA (reference sequence).

The chain has TRBV28 and TRBJ1-5; TCRdb's D gene call, TRBD1, goes unchecked for lack of DNA. CDR1 MDHEN and CDR2 SYDVKM come from the germline V gene. The CDR3 consists of 12 residues. The CDR3: CASTPGLEPQHF.

The V gene is TRBV4-3, the J gene TRBJ1-3; without DNA, the TCRdb call of TRBD1 cannot be checked. There are 16 residues in the CDR3. CDR1 and CDR2 (germline): LGHNA, YSLEER. The CDR3: CASSQEVSDTGNTIYF.

This sequence joins TRBV5-1 and TRBJ1-1. From germline, CDR1 is SGHRS and CDR2 YFSETQ. This CDR3 has 15 amino acids. This CDR3 is CASSLVGVGNTEAFF. Filled out from reference TRBV5-1 and TRBJ1-1, the complete variable domain reads KAGVTQTPRYLIKTRGQQVTLSCSPISGHRSVSWYQQTPGQGLQFLFEYFSETQRNKGNFPGRFSGRQFSNSRSEMNVSTLELGDSALYLCASSLVGVGNTEAFFGQGTRLTVV.

This sequence joins TRBV20-1 and TRBJ2-1; TCRdb returns TRBD1, unconfirmable since there is no DNA. The germline CDR1 and CDR2 sequences are DFQATT and SNEGSKA (reference sequence). The length of the CDR3 is 11 residues. This CDR3 is CSGGIQGQQFF.